This note documents a single TCR beta chain sequence. This sample was taken from a study of CD8 T cells in Susac syndrome. Random hexamers were used to reverse transcribe 0.5 to 1 ug of RNA. TCRdb reanalysed the immunoSEQ multiplex PCR reads using MiXCR and keeps one entry per CDR3 protein. The table records some 130,000 distinct CDR3 sequences, about 90% of them present only once. The CDR3 extends over 16 amino acids. V lost 1 base to trimming and J lost 2 bases, with 11 bases between them. Germline CDR1 MGHDK, CDR2 SYGVNS. Sequencing of TCR beta covered CD8+ and CD4+ T cells obtained from blood. Through negative isolation, CD4+ and CD8+ T cells were obtained, while TEMRA cells were enriched using FACS.

V and J are TRBV25-1 and TRBJ2-2; D call uncertain. The sequence was obtained from a human donor with multiple sclerosis. Sequencing input: CD8+ T cells from PBMCs. The chain's CDR3 is CASSEFRVENTGELFF. The CDR3, as DNA: TGTGCCAGCAGTGAATTTCGGGTTGAAAACACCGGGGAGCTGTTTTTT.